The 23 T cell receptor beta chains below come from one sample, sequenced in a study of T cell repertoires in cytomegalovirus infection. TCRdb reprocessed the reads via MiXCR and lists one record per CDR3 protein. The table includes under 50,000 distinct CDR3 sequences, 20% to 25% detected once. Their antigens are not known. Sequencing input: PBMCs, sequenced either directly or after in vitro stimulation (not recorded which). Receptors were obtained from a human donor in good health (CMV status not recorded). Some clones in this sample may be carry-over from other donors' samples.

This clonotype was counted a few times. Here the CDR3 reads CASSPLGEKLFF. Written as DNA, the CDR3 is TGTGCCAGCAGTCCCCTTGGAGAAAAACTGTTTTTT. V and J are TRBV12-3 or TRBV12-4 and TRBJ1-4, with D unclear. Trimming took 5 bases from V and 8 from J, leaving 9 bases between them. The CDR3 length is 12 residues.

This clonotype turned up a few times. The chain uses TRBV25-1 and TRBJ1-4, with a possible D match to TRBD1 (5 bases). The germline V gene has CDR1 MGHDK and CDR2 SYGVNS. The CDR3 has 15 amino acids. V lost 3 bases to trimming and J lost 8 bases, with 16 bases between them. For the CDR3, the DNA is TGTGCCAGCAGTGACCTCTCGGGGGAAGGGGAAAAACTGTTTTTT. Encoded protein: CASSDLSGEGEKLFF.

The chain is built from TRBV12-3 or TRBV12-4 and TRBJ1-6; D is unclear. The CDR3 length is 12 residues. V was pared by 7 bases and J by 7 bases, with 8 bases between. The CDR3: CASKSGNSPLHF. CDR3 bases: TGTGCCAGCAAGTCTGGAAATTCACCCCTCCACTTT.

In its sample, this clonotype was seen many times. The chain is built from TRBV12-3 or TRBV12-4 and TRBJ2-1; D might be TRBD1 (5 bases). There are 14 residues in the CDR3. The ends were cut back, 5 bases at V and 7 bases at J, with 15 bases in the middle. The CDR3 nucleotides are TGTGCCAGCAGTCCCGCCGAGGCAGGGAATGAGCAGTTCTTC. Its translation is CASSPAEAGNEQFF.

This clonotype was seen more than once but under ten times. The chain recombines TRBV5-4 with TRBJ2-3, with no clear D. The CDR3 loop spans 13 amino acids. V was clipped by 1 base and J by 0 bases, with 3 bases between them. CDR1 and CDR2 from the germline V gene are SGHNT and YYREEE (reference sequence). CDR3 nucleotides: TGTGCCAGCAGCTTGATTAGCACAGATACGCAGTATTTT. This codes for CASSLISTDTQYF.

The sample holds a few counts of this clonotype. The chain recombines TRBV20-1 with TRBJ2-3; D not resolved. This CDR3 has 12 residues. Trimming shortened V by 3 bases and J by 0 bases, and 4 bases separated the two germline ends. CDR1 and CDR2 from the germline V gene are DFQATT and SNEGSKA (reference sequence). The CDR3 sequence is CSARGSTDTQYF. CDR3 coding DNA: TGCAGTGCTAGGGGGAGCACAGATACGCAGTATTTT.

There are many counts of this clonotype. The rearrangement links TRBV7-2 to TRBJ2-4, with TRBD2 identical over 7 bases. This CDR3 contains 18 residues. CDR1 SGHTA and CDR2 FQGNSA come from the germline V gene. Losses at the gene ends were 5 bases for V and 3 bases for J; bases not matched to a gene: 16. The CDR3 reads CASSPNPPGGRGKNIQYF. The CDR3 DNA reads TGTGCCAGCAGCCCCAATCCTCCGGGCGGGAGAGGCAAAAACATTCAGTACTTC. Supplemented by reference TRBV7-2 and TRBJ2-4, the full variable domain reads GAGVSQSPSNKVTEKGKDVELRCDPISGHTALYWYRQSLGQGLEFLIYFQGNSAPDKSGLPSDRFSAERTGGSVSTLTIQRTQQEDSAVYLCASSPNPPGGRGKNIQYFGAGTRLSVL.

The chain carries TRBV6-2 or TRBV6-3 and TRBJ2-1, with 9 bases that match TRBD2. There are 16 residues in the CDR3. CDR1 is MNHEY and CDR2 is SVGEGT in the germline V gene. The ends lost 3 bases at V and 5 bases at J; junction bases unmatched: 8. This CDR3 reads CASSYRLAGTNNEQFF. The CDR3 nucleotides read TGTGCCAGCAGTTATAGGCTAGCGGGAACAAACAATGAGCAGTTCTTC.

This clonotype was seen repeatedly, ten times or more. The V call is TRBV7-3, the J call TRBJ2-5; 10 nucleotides line up with TRBD2. Germline V gives CDR1 SGHTA, CDR2 FQGTGA. CDR3 length: 17 residues. V shed 2 bases, J shed 4 bases, and the junction held 10 bases outside the gene matches. CDR3 residues: CASSLEPSGSVRETQYF. For the CDR3, the DNA is TGTGCCAGCAGCTTAGAGCCTAGCGGGAGTGTAAGAGAGACCCAGTACTTC. Complete variable domain (other parts from reference TRBV7-3 and TRBJ2-5): GAGVSQTPSNKVTEKGKYVELRCDPISGHTALYWYRQSLGQGPEFLIYFQGTGAADDSGLPNDRFFAVRPEGSVSTLKIQRTERGDSAVYLCASSLEPSGSVRETQYFGPGTRLLVL.

This clonotype was recorded at least ten times. The chain has TRBV7-2 and TRBJ2-1; maybe TRBD2 (5 bases). The CDR3 sequence is 16 residues long. Germline CDR1 SGHTA, CDR2 FQGNSA. Between the trimmed V and J ends, which lost 2 bases and 8 bases, there was a span of 19 bases. This CDR3 is CASSLPTPRTAYEQFF. In nucleotides, the CDR3 is TGTGCCAGCAGCTTACCCACTCCTAGGACTGCCTATGAGCAGTTCTTC.

This clonotype has ten or more counts. This rearrangement joins TRBV7-6 to TRBJ2-1; D is perhaps TRBD2 (6 bases). The CDR3 is 16 amino acids. Trimming took 5 bases from V and 9 from J, leaving 23 bases between them. CDR1 is SGHVS, CDR2 FNYEAQ, per germline. The CDR3 sequence is CASSPPGDHRRLEQFF. The DNA for the CDR3 is TGTGCCAGCAGCCCCCCGGGAGACCATCGACGTCTTGAGCAGTTCTTC.

This clonotype came up a few times. Its ends do not fully match the called genes, so a read error is possible. The CDR3 region has the DNA TGTGCCAGCAGCCAGGATTGGGATAGCGGTATCGAGACCCAGTACTTC. It is translated as CASSQDWDSGIETQYF. The chain has TRBV4-1 and TRBJ2-5; possible D gene TRBD2, 6 bases. This CDR3 has 16 amino acids. Germline CDR1 is MGHRA and CDR2 is YSYEKL.

The chain couples TRBV19 to TRBJ1-5, with 8 bases lining up with TRBD1. The CDR3 covers 15 residues. V was clipped by 10 bases and J by 1 base; unmatched bases: 9. Germline CDR1 is LNHDA and CDR2 is SQIVND (reference sequence). CDR3 region: CATKDRAGSNQPQHF. CDR3 coding DNA: TGTGCCACCAAGGACAGGGCGGGAAGCAATCAGCCCCAGCATTTT.

This clonotype was found many times. This chain joins TRBV12-3 or TRBV12-4 and TRBJ1-2, with D unresolved. V lost 3 bases, J lost 6 bases, and 11 bases lay in between. This CDR3 contains 13 residues. The CDR3 DNA reads TGTGCCAGCAGTTTTGGGCAGGAGAATGGCTACACCTTC. Translation gives CASSFGQENGYTF.

This clonotype came up a few times. The genes are TRBV30 and TRBJ2-6; no reliable D call. This CDR3 is built from 14 residues. Trimming removed 2 bases from V and 0 bases from J, with 5 bases in between. Germline V gene lookup returns CDR1 GTSNPN and CDR2 SVGIG (reference sequence). The DNA for the CDR3 is TGTGCCTGGAGTCAGAACTCTGGGGCCAACGTCCTGACTTTC. This codes for CAWSQNSGANVLTF.

The chain links TRBV6-6 to TRBJ2-5, with a possible D match to TRBD2 (6 bases). CDR1 and CDR2 (germline): MNHNY, SVGAGI (reference sequence). V was clipped by 3 bases and J by 4 bases, with 9 bases between them. The length of the CDR3 is 13 residues. CDR3: CASSYVGGETQYF. As DNA, the CDR3 is TGTGCCAGCAGTTATGTGGGGGGAGAGACCCAGTACTTC.

This clonotype was observed a few times. The chain uses TRBV28 and TRBJ1-2; D may be TRBD1 (6 bases). This CDR3 has 14 amino acids. The germline CDR1 and CDR2 sequences are MDHEN and SYDVKM. V was clipped by 9 bases and J by 4 bases, with 18 bases between them. CDR3: CASVLDRTGYGYTF. As DNA, the CDR3 is TGTGCCAGTGTTCTAGACAGGACGGGCTATGGCTACACCTTC.

This clonotype appeared a few times. The chain employs TRBV29-1 and TRBJ2-5; D is uncertain. Germline V gene lookup returns CDR1 SQVTM and CDR2 ANQGSEA. With 4 bases removed from V and 0 bases from J, the gap between germline ends came to 6 bases. The CDR3 is made up of 12 amino acids. The DNA for the CDR3 is TGCAGCGTTGGGGCGTACCAAGAGACCCAGTACTTC. Amino acids: CSVGAYQETQYF.

This clonotype has at least ten counts. The V and J genes are TRBV7-2 and TRBJ2-5; 7 bases are shared with TRBD1. The CDR3 covers 15 residues. Trimming cost V 6 bases and J 5 bases; bases outside gene matches: 12. Germline CDR1 and CDR2: SGHTA and FQGNSA. In nucleotides, the CDR3 is TGTGCCAGCAGTTCCGGGACAGCACTAGGGGAGACCCAGTACTTC. It yields the protein CASSSGTALGETQYF.

This rearrangement joins TRBV5-1 to TRBJ2-5; 12 positions agree with TRBD2. Germline loops: CDR1 SGHRS, CDR2 YFSETQ. The ends lost 4 bases at V and 0 bases at J; junction bases unmatched: 10. CDR3 size: 18 residues. CDR3 sequence reads: CASSPGPTSGRYQETQYF. The CDR3 DNA reads as TGCGCCAGCAGCCCCGGGCCAACTAGCGGGAGGTACCAAGAGACCCAGTACTTC.

V usage is TRBV4-3 and J usage is TRBJ1-6; no clear D gene. The ends were cut back, 0 bases at V and 11 bases at J, with 8 bases in the middle. CDR3 length: 13 amino acids. The germline V gene has CDR1 LGHNA and CDR2 YSLEER. CDR3: CASSQELTTPLHF. Written as DNA, the CDR3 is TGCGCCAGCAGCCAAGAATTGACAACACCCCTCCACTTT.

This clonotype was detected only a few times. The chain carries TRBV4-2 and TRBJ1-3; the D is unclear. This CDR3 spans 17 amino acids. Germline V gives CDR1 LGHNA, CDR2 YNFKEQ. V lost 3 bases to trimming and J lost 3 bases, with 18 bases between them. The CDR3 bases are TGTGCCAGCAGCCACTCCCGGCGTAGGAGCGGTGGAAACACCATATATTTT. Amino acids: CASSHSRRRSGGNTIYF.

The gene calls are TRBV7-9 and TRBJ1-2, with D possibly matching TRBD1 (6 bases). There are 14 residues in the CDR3. Germline CDR1 and CDR2: SEHNR and FQNEAQ (reference sequence). Trimming cost V 5 bases and J 3 bases, with 13 bases left between them. CDR3 loop: CASSRDGGHYGYTF. Written as DNA, the CDR3 is TGTGCCAGCAGCCGGGACGGGGGGCACTATGGCTACACCTTC.